Below, 22 T cell receptor beta chains from the same sample are listed, as sequenced in a study of CD8+ T cells in alopecia areata. Treatment given: oral pan-JAK inhibitor, 5-10 mg twice daily. Reverse transcribed after extraction, RNA yielded cDNA as the sequencing template. Some clones are missing from TCRdb's copy, which holds only in-frame ones; the method was immunoSEQ multiplex PCR. The table records roughly 100,000 clones, about nine tenths of them present only once. The sample in question was CD8+ T cells sorted from blood, obtained at approximately week 31, from a patient treated with tofacitinib. These TCRs come from a human donor with alopecia areata.

This sequence joins TRBV27 and TRBJ2-7, with 10 positions matching TRBD1. The germline V gene encodes CDR1 MNHEY and CDR2 SMNVEV (reference sequence). Trimming cost V 6 bases and J 3 bases; bases outside gene matches: 5. The CDR3 sequence is 14 residues long. CDR3 bases: TGTGCCAGCAGCCCGACAGGGGGCATCTACGAGCAGTACTTC. It codes for CASSPTGGIYEQYF.

This chain connects TRBV6-5 to TRBJ1-1, with D perhaps matching TRBD1 (6 bases). Between the trimmed V and J ends, which lost 6 bases and 5 bases, there was a span of 10 bases. The germline V gene encodes CDR1 MNHEY and CDR2 SVGAGI. The CDR3 has 12 amino acids. The CDR3 here is CASSLRGTEAFF. The CDR3 region has the DNA TGTGCCAGCAGCCTCAGGGGAACTGAAGCTTTCTTT.

CDR3 sequence (DNA): TGTGCCAGCAGCGCTCCAACAGGGGGCGCCGCCTACGAGCAGTACTTC. This translates into CASSAPTGGAAYEQYF. The V and J genes are TRBV7-9 and TRBJ2-7; 9 nucleotides match TRBD1. This CDR3 is 16 amino acids long. V trimming: 5 bases; J trimming: 2 bases; junction bases outside the gene matches: 10. Germline V gene sequence: CDR1 SEHNR, CDR2 FQNEAQ (reference sequence).

This chain links TRBV7-9 with TRBJ2-1; D is unclear. The germline V gene encodes CDR1 SEHNR and CDR2 FQNEAQ (reference sequence). The CDR3 contains 13 residues. V lost 1 base and J 4 bases, leaving 5 bases between the germline ends. The CDR3 sequence is CASSLGEYNEQFF. The CDR3 DNA follows: TGTGCCAGCAGCTTAGGAGAATACAATGAGCAGTTCTTC.

This chain joins TRBV2 and TRBJ2-7; TRBD2 is a possible D gene (5 bases). Germline V CDR1 and CDR2: SNHLY, FYNNEI. The CDR3 loop spans 11 amino acids. The germline V and J ends were trimmed by 3 bases and 5 bases, with 5 bases remaining between them. The CDR3 reads CASSETNEQYF. In DNA, the CDR3 is TGTGCCAGCAGTGAGACTAACGAGCAGTACTTC.

The J gene is TRBJ2-3, the V gene TRBV10-3; 7 nucleotides align to TRBD2. The CDR3 is made up of 14 amino acids. Germline-derived CDR1 and CDR2 are ENHRY and SYGVKD. Unmatched junction bases numbered 2, after V lost 4 bases and J lost 1 base. As DNA, the CDR3 is TGTGCCATCAGTGGAAGCGGGGGCACAGATACGCAGTATTTT. Translation: CAISGSGGTDTQYF.

The chain recombines TRBV6-5 with TRBJ1-1, with D perhaps TRBD1 (6 bases). Germline V gene lookup returns CDR1 MNHEY and CDR2 SVGAGI. CDR3 length: 14 residues. V gave up 4 bases and J gave up 5 bases, with 14 bases separating them. CDR3 nucleotides: TGTGCCAGCAGTTCGGGGGGGGCGGGGACTGAAGCTTTCTTT. Residues: CASSSGGAGTEAFF.

The chain joins TRBV30 to TRBJ2-7; D gene ambiguous. V shed 0 bases and J shed 6 bases, with 15 bases lying between them. This CDR3 comprises 14 residues. Germline V lookup: CDR1 GTSNPN, CDR2 SVGIG (reference sequence). The CDR3: CAWSVPASRREQYF. The CDR3 DNA sequence: TGTGCCTGGAGTGTACCGGCTAGTCGGCGCGAGCAGTACTTC.

The genes are TRBV29-1 and TRBJ2-7; 7 bases line up with TRBD2. The CDR3 runs 16 residues. The germline CDR1 and CDR2 sequences are SQVTM and ANQGSEA. J was trimmed by 5 bases and V by 3 bases; bases with no gene match: 16. CDR3 DNA: TGCAGCGTTGACGCTTCCTCCGGCGGGGGACGGGACGAGCAGTACTTC. Translating gives CSVDASSGGGRDEQYF.

This clone showed up just a few times. The chain couples TRBV5-6 to TRBJ2-1, with 9 positions matching TRBD2. The length of the CDR3 is 14 residues. Trimming removed 2 bases from V and 5 bases from J; junction bases left unmatched: 2. Germline-derived CDR1 and CDR2 are SGHDT and YYEEEE. The CDR3 here is CASSFSGGHNEQFF. In DNA, the CDR3 is TGTGCCAGCAGCTTTAGCGGGGGTCACAATGAGCAGTTCTTC.

This sequence joins TRBV5-1 and TRBJ1-1, with TRBD1 identical over 9 bases. This CDR3 spans 16 amino acids. Germline assignment: CDR1 SGHRS and CDR2 YFSETQ. The junction had 8 bases not matched to a gene; V was cut back by 0 bases and J by 5 bases. The CDR3 DNA sequence: TGCGCCAGCAGCTTGGAAGGTTGGGGACAGGGAACTGAAGCTTTCTTT. Translated: CASSLEGWGQGTEAFF.

The V and J genes are TRBV19 and TRBJ1-1; D gene uncertain. CDR3 length: 12 amino acids. V was trimmed by 5 bases and J by 1 base, leaving 5 bases between them. CDR1 is LNHDA and CDR2 is SQIVND in the germline V gene (reference sequence). In DNA form, the CDR3 reads TGTGCCAGTAGTTTCGGGAACACTGAAGCTTTCTTT. This translates into CASSFGNTEAFF.

This rearrangement joins TRBV7-9 to TRBJ1-5, with a tentative D call TRBD1 (5 bases). V was shortened by 2 bases and J by 6 bases, with 8 bases between the two germline ends. The CDR3 totals 13 residues. CDR1 and CDR2 from the germline V gene are SEHNR and FQNEAQ (reference sequence). CDR3 coding DNA: TGTGCCAGCAGCTTACCAGGGAGTCAGCCCCAGCATTTT. The encoded protein is CASSLPGSQPQHF. The variable domain in full, completed from reference TRBV7-9 and TRBJ1-5, reads DTGVSQNPRHKITKRGQNVTFRCDPISEHNRLYWYRQTLGQGPEFLTYFQNEAQLEKSRLLSDRFSAERPKGSFSTLEIQRTEQGDSAMYLCASSLPGSQPQHFGDGTRLSIL.

The V call is TRBV7-9, the J call TRBJ2-3, with D unclear. The germline V gene has CDR1 SEHNR and CDR2 FQNEAQ (reference sequence). Trimming shortened V by 6 bases and J by 6 bases, and 16 bases separated the two germline ends. The CDR3 is 14 amino acids. CDR3 in amino acids: CASSQIMVMDTQYF. CDR3 coding DNA: TGTGCCAGCAGTCAAATCATGGTAATGGATACGCAGTATTTT.

Notes on this clone: A read error may produce the germline difference seen at one junction end. The same CDR3 is also encoded by other DNA sequences in this sample. The chain is built from TRBV27 and TRBJ1-2; tentatively, D is TRBD1 (6 bases). CDR3 size: 13 residues. In germline, CDR1 is MNHEY, CDR2 SMNVEV (reference sequence). The CDR3 loop is CASGGQNNYGYTF. CDR3 nucleotide sequence: TGTGCCAGCGGTGGACAGAACAACTACGGCTACACCTTC.

The chain is built from TRBV5-1 and TRBJ2-5, with D possibly matching TRBD1 (5 bases). Matching the DNA end better, TRBJ2-7 makes the J call doubtful. CDR1 and CDR2 from the germline V gene are SGHRS and YFSETQ. This CDR3 is built from 14 residues. The CDR3 bases are TGCGCCAGCAGCCCCGACAGTCCCCTCTACGAGCAGTACTTC. Its translation: CASSPDSPLYEQYF.

The chain joins TRBV29-1 to TRBJ2-7; weak D call: TRBD1 (5 bases). The CDR3 contains 11 residues. Looked up from germline, CDR1 is SQVTM and CDR2 is ANQGSEA. With 5 bases removed from V and 4 bases from J, the gap between germline ends came to 9 bases. The CDR3, as DNA: TGCAGCGTTCAAGGGGCATACGAGCAGTACTTC. It specifies CSVQGAYEQYF.

The chain has TRBV27 and TRBJ2-1; 8 bases align to TRBD2. The ends lost 8 bases at V and 2 bases at J; junction bases unmatched: 8. CDR3 size: 15 residues. CDR1 is MNHEY and CDR2 is SMNVEV in the germline V gene (reference sequence). CDR3 sequence (DNA): TGTGCCAGCGGGGAGGCGGGGGGAACCTACAATGAGCAGTTCTTC. It encodes CASGEAGGTYNEQFF.

This rearrangement joins TRBV7-9 to TRBJ2-1, with TRBD1 matching over 9 bases. There are 13 residues in the CDR3. The germline CDR1 and CDR2 sequences are SEHNR and FQNEAQ (reference sequence). With 3 bases clipped from V and 7 bases from J, the junction kept 1 base outside the gene matches. The CDR3 here is CASSFDRGNEQFF. In DNA form, the CDR3 reads TGTGCCAGCAGCTTTGACAGGGGGAATGAGCAGTTCTTC.

The chain combines TRBV27 with TRBJ2-3; 13 positions match TRBD2. The CDR3 runs to 16 residues. Unmatched junction bases numbered 8, after V lost 5 bases and J lost 6 bases. Germline CDR1 reads MNHEY; CDR2 reads SMNVEV (reference sequence). The CDR3 here is CASSPIKTSGRDTQYF. The CDR3 DNA is TGTGCCAGCAGTCCGATAAAGACTAGCGGGAGGGATACGCAGTATTTT.

This clone occurred a few times. The gene calls are TRBV27 and TRBJ2-7; possibly TRBD2 for D (6 bases). Germline-derived CDR1 and CDR2 are MNHEY and SMNVEV (reference sequence). The CDR3 runs to 11 residues. Trimming shortened V by 6 bases and J by 3 bases, and 6 bases separated the two germline ends. CDR3 coding DNA: TGTGCCAGCAGGGGACTCTACGAGCAGTACTTC. Amino acid sequence: CASRGLYEQYF.

For this clone: The identical CDR3 is also encoded by other nucleotide sequences in the sample. V and J are TRBV9 and TRBJ2-3, with D unresolved. This CDR3 has 14 amino acids. Germline CDR1 and CDR2: SGDLS and YYNGEE. V was pared by 0 bases and J by 0 bases, with 5 bases between. CDR3 in DNA: TGTGCCAGCAGCGTAGGGGGAAGCACAGATACGCAGTATTTT. It translates to CASSVGGSTDTQYF. The full variable domain, its missing parts supplied by reference TRBV9 and TRBJ2-3, is DSGVTQTPKHLITATGQRVTLRCSPRSGDLSVYWYQQSLDQGLQFLIQYYNGEERAKGNILERFSAQQFPDLHSELNLSSLELGDSALYFCASSVGGSTDTQYFGPGTRLTVL.